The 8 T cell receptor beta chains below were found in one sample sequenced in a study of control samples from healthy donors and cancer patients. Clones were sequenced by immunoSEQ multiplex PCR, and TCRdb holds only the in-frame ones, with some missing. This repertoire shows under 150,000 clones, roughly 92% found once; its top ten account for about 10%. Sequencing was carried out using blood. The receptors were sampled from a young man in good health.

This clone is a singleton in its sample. The chain's CDR3 is CASSVGARGEQFF. The CDR3 nucleotides read TGTGCCAGCAGCGTAGGGGCCCGGGGCGAGCAGTTCTTC. This chain connects TRBV9 to TRBJ2-1; D tentatively fits TRBD1 or TRBD2 (5 bases each). Germline-derived CDR1 and CDR2 are SGDLS and YYNGEE. Trimming shortened V by 0 bases and J by 10 bases, and 11 bases separated the two germline ends. The length of the CDR3 is 13 residues.

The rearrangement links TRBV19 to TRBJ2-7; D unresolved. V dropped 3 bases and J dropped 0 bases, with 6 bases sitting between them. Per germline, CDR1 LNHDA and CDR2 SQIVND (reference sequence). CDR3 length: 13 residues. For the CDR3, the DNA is TGTGCCAGTAGTATGGTTGGCTCCTACGAGCAGTACTTC. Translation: CASSMVGSYEQYF.

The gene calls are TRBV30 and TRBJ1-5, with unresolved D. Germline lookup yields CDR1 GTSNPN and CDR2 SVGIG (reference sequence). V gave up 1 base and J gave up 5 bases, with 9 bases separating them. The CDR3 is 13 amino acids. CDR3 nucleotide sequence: TGTGCCTGGAGTGAGGGAGGGCATCAGCCCCAGCATTTT. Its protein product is CAWSEGGHQPQHF.

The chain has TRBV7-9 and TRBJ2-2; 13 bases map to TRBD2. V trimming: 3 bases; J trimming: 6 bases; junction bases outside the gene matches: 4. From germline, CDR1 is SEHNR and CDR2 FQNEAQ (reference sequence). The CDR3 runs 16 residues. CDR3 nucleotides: TGTGCCAGCAGCTTCCGGACTAGCGGGAGCCCCGGGGAGCTGTTTTTT. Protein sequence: CASSFRTSGSPGELFF.

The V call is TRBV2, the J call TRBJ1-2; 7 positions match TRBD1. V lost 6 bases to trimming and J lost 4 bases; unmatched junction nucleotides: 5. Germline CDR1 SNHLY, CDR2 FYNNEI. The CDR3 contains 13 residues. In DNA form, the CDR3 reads TGTGCCAGCAGCCGGGGACAGCTCTATGGCTACACCTTC. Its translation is CASSRGQLYGYTF.

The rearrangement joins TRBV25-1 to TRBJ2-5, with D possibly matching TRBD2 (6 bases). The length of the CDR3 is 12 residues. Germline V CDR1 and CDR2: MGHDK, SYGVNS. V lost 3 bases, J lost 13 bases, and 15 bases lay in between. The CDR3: CASSEMGGRRYF. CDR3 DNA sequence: TGTGCCAGCAGTGAGATGGGGGGACGGCGGTACTTC.

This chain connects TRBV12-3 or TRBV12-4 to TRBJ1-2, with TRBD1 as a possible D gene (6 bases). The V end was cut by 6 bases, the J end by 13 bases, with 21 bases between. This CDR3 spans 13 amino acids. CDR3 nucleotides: TGTGCCAGCAGACAAACAGGGACGGAGAGTTGCACCTTC. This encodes CASRQTGTESCTF.

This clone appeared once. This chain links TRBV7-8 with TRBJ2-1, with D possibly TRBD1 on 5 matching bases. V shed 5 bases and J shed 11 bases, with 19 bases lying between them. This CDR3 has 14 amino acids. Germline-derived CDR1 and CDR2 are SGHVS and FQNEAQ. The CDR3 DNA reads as TGTGCCAGCAGCCCTGTCGACAGAACACAAAAGCAGTTCTTC. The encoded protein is CASSPVDRTQKQFF.